The sequence of this TCR beta chain was determined in a study of identical twins (dated by TCRdb to 2016 to 2017). Regarding the research as a whole: The study deep-sequenced TCR alpha and beta repertoires from monozygotic twins, unrelated adults of various ages and cord blood to test whether fetal clonotypes persist. To rule out contamination, the twin experiments were replicated at different times with different library preparation protocols.

V is pruned by 0 bases and J by 7 bases, leaving 5 bases of the junction without a gene match. Reading from cysteine to phenylalanine, the CDR3 counts 15 amino acids. Only the CDR3 DNA is retained, 45 bases long and in frame from the first base. Sequences MGHRA (CDR1) and YSYEKL (CDR2) are obtained from the germline V gene. What the work shows at the level of the full study, not this receptor alone: Excess twin sharing in beta out-of-frame sequences was weaker because fewer shared sequences lowered the signal-to-noise ratio. Abundant cord blood beta clonotypes carried fewer insertions; young adult naive repertoires showed a weaker similar trend, while memory repertoires showed none. Out-of-frame TCR alpha sharing in monozygotic twins was systematically underestimated by recombination models, whereas sharing between unrelated individuals was in agreement with the recombination models. Compared with coincidental sharing between unrelated individuals, out-of-frame TCR alpha sequences shared between twins showed an excess of sequences with low generation probability. Invariant T cells such as MAIT and iNKT could partly confound zero-insertion analyses, though diverse VJ usage argued against this for most clonotypes. Because the same donors could not be followed over many years, the conclusions relied on cross-sectional statistical analysis.

With respect to this clonotype: The antigen it recognizes is unknown. Per-base quality was not reported, and no clone a single base away is much larger than it.

Preparation of the library involved 5' RACE. These reads were obtained on an Illumina HiSeq 2000. Template switching introduced a universal primer binding site; the final cDNA contained a unique molecular identifier, enabling accurate counting of TCR cDNA molecules. Specific primers in the conserved constant-segment region were used to synthesize first-strand cDNA for TCR alpha and beta chains. Each cDNA library was double barcoded, with a SMART-Mk sample barcode plus Illumina barcodes, to control for contamination. TruSeq adapter sequences along with Illumina sample barcodes were introduced in two successive PCR steps. The TCR alpha and beta cDNA libraries were sequenced on the Illumina HiSeq platform using custom primers. In the source study's methods: Raw reads were processed with MiGEC to extract unique molecular identifiers, and MiXCR was used to determine CDR3 positions. Recombination models were inferred per individual with the repgenHMM and IGoR tools using an EM algorithm. Shared clonotypes were analyzed with the tcR package in R, and sharing was normalized by the product of cloneset sizes. Out-of-frame nonproductive sequences were analyzed to study raw recombination free of thymic and clonal selection effects. TCRdb trimmed public reads at Q25 via fastp, called clones via MiXCR and kept in-frame beta chains. All rows with the same CDR3 protein become a single entry with the most common DNA and genes. The V and J calls were determined by TCRdb, not by the authors. For this sample there are approximately 600,000 distinct CDR3 sequences; roughly 6.6% appear just once. The ten largest clones represent roughly 1.6% of the sample.

Only healthy Caucasian donors were included. The twin cohort comprised three pairs of female monozygotic twins, all aged about 18 to 30 years. RNA for TCR libraries was isolated from peripheral blood mononuclear cells. The data were also submitted as part of a second study, on yellow fever vaccine responses in identical twins. The second study also describes: The T cell response to vaccination in identical twins was reported by the authors to appear partly convergent and partly personalized. In identical twins, the study followed T cell clones that responded to the vaccine with precision.

Sequencing was done on a sample of PBMCs. The TCR sequence derives from a woman under 30 in good health. Recombination connected TRBV4-1 to TRBJ2-3, with 9 bases in between that match TRBD1. The CDR3 protein sequence reads: CASSQEGQGPYTQYF. Here is the DNA: TGCGCCAGCAGCCAAGAGGGACAGGGTCCCTATACGCAGTATTTT.